The count of the clone carrying this TCR beta chain is one. Its cognate antigen is unknown. This sample was taken from a study of T cells after posttransplantation cyclophosphamide. Notes on the study in general: TRB clonality was highly associated with recipient CMV seropositivity and reactivation.

Trimming cost V 4 bases and J 0 bases, with 13 bases left between them. The CDR3 has 16 amino acids. Germline V gene lookup returns CDR1 MDHEN and CDR2 SYDVKM. Assay: immunoSEQ multiplex PCR; the TCRdb copy retains only in-frame clones and omits some. The sample contains 31,000 or so clones, around nine tenths of which appear only once. Cells defined as naive were viable CD3+CD4+ or CD3+CD8+ and CCR7+CD45RA+CD45RO-CD95-CD27+CD28+. The TCR comes from a woman aged 55 to 70 in good health, CMV-negative, and a related stem cell transplant donor. The material sequenced was naive CD4+ T cells sorted from PBMCs. This rearrangement joins TRBV28 to TRBJ2-1; the D gene is possibly TRBD2 (6 bases). The CDR3 nucleotides read TGTGCCAGCAGTTCCCCACTAGCCTTCTCCTACAATGAGCAGTTCTTC. This sequence encodes CASSSPLAFSYNEQFF. The full variable domain, its missing parts supplied by reference TRBV28 and TRBJ2-1, is DVKVTQSSRYLVKRTGEKVFLECVQDMDHENMFWYRQDPGLGLRLIYFSYDVKMKEKGDIPEGYSVSREKKERFSLILESASTNQTSMYLCASSSPLAFSYNEQFFGPGTRLTVL.